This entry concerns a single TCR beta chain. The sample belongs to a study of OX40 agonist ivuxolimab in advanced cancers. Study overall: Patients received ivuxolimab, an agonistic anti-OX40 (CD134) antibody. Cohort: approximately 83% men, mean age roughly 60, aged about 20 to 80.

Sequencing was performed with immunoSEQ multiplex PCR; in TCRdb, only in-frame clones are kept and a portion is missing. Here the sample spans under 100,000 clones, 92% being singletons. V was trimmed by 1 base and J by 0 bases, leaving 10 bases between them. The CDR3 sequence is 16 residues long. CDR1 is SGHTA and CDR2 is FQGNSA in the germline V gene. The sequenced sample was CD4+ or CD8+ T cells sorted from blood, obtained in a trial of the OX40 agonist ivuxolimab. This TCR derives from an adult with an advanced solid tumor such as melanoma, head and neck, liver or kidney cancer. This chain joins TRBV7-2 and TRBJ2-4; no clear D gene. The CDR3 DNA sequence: TGTGCCAGCAGCTTAGAGCCCCATATAGCCAAAAACATTCAGTACTTC. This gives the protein CASSLEPHIAKNIQYF.